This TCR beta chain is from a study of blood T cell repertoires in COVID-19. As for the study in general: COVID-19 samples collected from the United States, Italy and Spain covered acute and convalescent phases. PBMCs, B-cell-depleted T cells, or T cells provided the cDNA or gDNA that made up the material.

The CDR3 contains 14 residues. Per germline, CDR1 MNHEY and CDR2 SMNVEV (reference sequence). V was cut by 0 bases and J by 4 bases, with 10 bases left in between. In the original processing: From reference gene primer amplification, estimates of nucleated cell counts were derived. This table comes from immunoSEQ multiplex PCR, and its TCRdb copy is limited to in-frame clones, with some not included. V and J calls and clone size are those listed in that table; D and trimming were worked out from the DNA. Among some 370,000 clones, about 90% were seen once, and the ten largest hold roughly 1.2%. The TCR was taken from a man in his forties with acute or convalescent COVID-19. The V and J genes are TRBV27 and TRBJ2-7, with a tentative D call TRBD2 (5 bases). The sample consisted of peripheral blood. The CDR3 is CASSLSGRLYEQYF. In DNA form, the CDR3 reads TGTGCCAGCAGTTTATCTGGAAGACTATACGAGCAGTACTTC.